These 30 T cell receptor beta chains came from one sample sequenced in a study of T cells in Graves' hyperthyroidism and ophthalmopathy. Amplification of TCR beta CDR3 regions used RNA as the template. During a first-round RT-PCR of the TCR CDR3, the HTBI primer set was used. MiXCR, run by TCRdb on the multiplex PCR reads, gives a single entry per CDR3 protein. The table records 45,000 or so distinct CDR3 sequences, more than 40% of them present only once. The sequenced sample was peripheral blood or thyroid tissue (not recorded which). These receptor sequences come from a woman aged 45 to 65 with Graves' hyperthyroidism.

The chain carries TRBV20-1 and TRBJ2-7; TRBD2 matches at 12 bases. Germline-derived CDR1 and CDR2 are DFQATT and SNEGSKA (reference sequence). The CDR3 has 15 residues. Trimming took 5 bases from V and 2 from J; bases not matched to a gene: 7. For the CDR3, the DNA is TGCAGTGCTCCCGGGACTAGCGGGTTTGCCTACGAGCAGTACTTC. It codes for CSAPGTSGFAYEQYF.

This clonotype came up many times. The chain combines TRBV7-2 with TRBJ1-3; perhaps TRBD1 as D (6 bases). The CDR3 has 15 amino acids. V shed 5 bases and J shed 2 bases, with 13 bases lying between them. Germline loops: CDR1 SGHTA, CDR2 FQGNSA. The CDR3 nucleotides read TGTGCCAGCAGCAAAGGTGGGGGCGCTGGAAACACCATATATTTT. It codes for CASSKGGGAGNTIYF.

The chain combines TRBV6-6 with TRBJ1-1, with D hard to call. Germline V lookup: CDR1 MNHNY, CDR2 SVGAGI (reference sequence). This CDR3 has 13 residues. Trimming removed 4 bases at V and 1 base at J, with 7 bases between. CDR3 nucleotides: TGTGCCAGCAGTTTGGCTAAGAACACTGAAGCTTTCTTT. This gives the protein CASSLAKNTEAFF.

The J gene is TRBJ2-2, the V gene TRBV15; 7 nucleotides align to TRBD2. CDR3 length equals 17 residues. The germline CDR1 and CDR2 sequences are LNHNV and YYDKDF (reference sequence). The V segment lost 0 bases and the J segment 7 bases; nucleotides outside the gene matches: 11. This CDR3 is CATSRDLGGRGGGELFF. DNA for the CDR3: TGTGCCACCAGCAGAGATCTGGGCGGGAGAGGTGGCGGGGAGCTGTTTTTT.

The V gene is TRBV4-3, the J gene TRBJ1-2; TRBD1 is a possible D gene (5 bases). The CDR3 is made up of 15 amino acids. V dropped 0 bases and J dropped 8 bases, with 16 bases sitting between them. In germline, CDR1 is LGHNA, CDR2 YSLEER. CDR3 protein: CASSQEGRDGFGYTF. In DNA form, the CDR3 reads TGCGCCAGCAGCCAAGAAGGCAGGGATGGTTTCGGCTACACCTTC.

The rearrangement joins TRBV29-1 to TRBJ1-1; D gene unclear. The CDR3 sequence is 15 residues long. Germline loops: CDR1 SQVTM, CDR2 ANQGSEA. Trimming shortened V by 8 bases and J by 4 bases, and 23 bases separated the two germline ends. The DNA of the CDR3 is TGCAGCTCTCGGTCACAGACGGGTATGAGCACTGAAGCTTTCTTT. Residues: CSSRSQTGMSTEAFF.

This clonotype was picked up many times. The chain recombines TRBV12-3 or TRBV12-4 with TRBJ2-2; either TRBD1 or TRBD2 may fit D (5 bases each). This CDR3 region has 14 residues. Trimming stripped 3 bases from V and 6 bases from J, with 11 bases between. CDR3 sequence reads: CASSLALGAGELFF. The CDR3 DNA reads TGTGCCAGCAGTTTGGCCCTGGGGGCCGGGGAGCTGTTTTTT.

There are a few counts of this clonotype. V gene TRBV7-8 combines with J gene TRBJ2-3; 8 bases are a match to TRBD2. The junction had 10 bases not matched to a gene; V was cut back by 3 bases and J by 2 bases. CDR3 length equals 17 residues. CDR1 SGHVS and CDR2 FQNEAQ come from the germline V gene. The CDR3 nucleotides read TGTGCCAGCAGCTTTGGGGGTAGCGGGATTTTCACAGATACGCAGTATTTT. Translated, it gives CASSFGGSGIFTDTQYF.

This clonotype was counted at least ten times. The chain joins TRBV5-1 to TRBJ1-1, with unresolved D. The CDR3 is 14 amino acids. The V gene lost 0 bases and the J gene lost 2 bases, with 8 bases spanning the gap. Germline CDR1 and CDR2: SGHRS and YFSETQ. Here the CDR3 DNA reads TGCGCCAGCAGCTTGGCAAAGACAAACACTGAAGCTTTCTTT. Translation gives CASSLAKTNTEAFF. The variable domain in full, completed from reference TRBV5-1 and TRBJ1-1, reads KAGVTQTPRYLIKTRGQQVTLSCSPISGHRSVSWYQQTPGQGLQFLFEYFSETQRNKGNFPGRFSGRQFSNSRSEMNVSTLELGDSALYLCASSLAKTNTEAFFGQGTRLTVV.

This chain connects TRBV7-9 to TRBJ1-2; D remains ambiguous. V shed 5 bases and J shed 8 bases, with 15 bases lying between them. CDR1 is SEHNR and CDR2 is FQNEAQ in the germline V gene (reference sequence). The CDR3 is 13 amino acids. This CDR3 reads CASSQDAGYGYTF. The CDR3 DNA is TGTGCCAGCAGCCAAGATGCGGGTTACGGCTACACCTTC. Based on the CDR3 plus reference TRBV7-9 and TRBJ1-2, the full variable domain is DTGVSQNPRHKITKRGQNVTFRCDPISEHNRLYWYRQTLGQGPEFLTYFQNEAQLEKSRLLSDRFSAERPKGSFSTLEIQRTEQGDSAMYLCASSQDAGYGYTFGSGTRLTVV.

In its sample, this clonotype was seen many times. V gene TRBV9 combines with J gene TRBJ1-2; D call uncertain. V shed 1 base and J shed 1 base, with 8 bases lying between them. Per germline, CDR1 SGDLS and CDR2 YYNGEE. This CDR3 contains 14 residues. CDR3: CASSVSTGNYGYTF. DNA of the CDR3: TGTGCCAGCAGCGTATCAACGGGTAACTATGGCTACACCTTC.

The chain carries TRBV6-1 and TRBJ1-5; TRBD1 aligns across 9 bases. V dropped 6 bases and J dropped 5; count of bases not matched to a gene: 8. The CDR3 extends over 15 amino acids. The germline CDR1 and CDR2 sequences are MNHNS and SASEGT. CDR3 loop: CASRPGQGDYQPQHF. The CDR3 region has the DNA TGTGCCAGCAGGCCGGGACAGGGCGATTATCAGCCCCAGCATTTT.

On this clonotype itself: This may arise from a read error, as a much more abundant clone is one base away. V gene TRBV28 combines with J gene TRBJ1-6; unclear D gene. Germline V gene data show CDR1 as MDHEN and CDR2 as SYDVKM. V lost 2 bases and J lost 5, with 10 bases in between. The length of the CDR3 is 15 residues. CDR3 residues: CASSLGLTNNSPLHF. The DNA for the CDR3 is TGTGCCAGCAGTTTAGGACTAACCAATAATTCACCCCTCCACTTT.

About this clonotype itself: The conserved final phenylalanine or tryptophan is absent from the CDR3, which likely points to a read error. The chain links TRBV29-1 to TRBJ1-2; TRBD1 matches 8 bases. The junction had 12 bases not matched to a gene; V was cut back by 8 bases and J by 4 bases. From germline, CDR1 is SQVTM and CDR2 ANQGSEA. CDR3 size: 14 residues. The CDR3 region is CSPLRQGSVYGYTL. The CDR3 DNA sequence: TGCAGCCCCCTGAGACAGGGGAGCGTCTATGGCTACACCCTC.

The J gene is TRBJ2-7, the V gene TRBV7-9, with D perhaps matching TRBD1 or TRBD2 (5 bases each). The ends were cut back, 5 bases at V and 3 bases at J, with 14 bases in the middle. The CDR3 consists of 14 residues. Per the germline V gene, CDR1 is SEHNR and CDR2 is FQNEAQ (reference sequence). The CDR3 DNA is TGTGCCAGCAGCCACCGGGGCGGAAACTACGAGCAGTACTTC. This encodes CASSHRGGNYEQYF.

The chain is built from TRBV30 and TRBJ1-3; D ambiguous. V dropped 8 bases and J dropped 0 bases, with 14 bases sitting between them. The CDR3 length is 14 residues. Germline CDR1 reads GTSNPN; CDR2 reads SVGIG (reference sequence). DNA of the CDR3: TGTGCCGGTTCCTTTGATGGCTCTGGAAACACCATATATTTT. It encodes CAGSFDGSGNTIYF.

The rearrangement uses TRBV20-1 and TRBJ2-3, with D maybe TRBD1 (6 bases). Trimming took 3 bases from V and 0 from J, leaving 10 bases between them. The length of the CDR3 is 14 residues. Germline V lookup: CDR1 DFQATT, CDR2 SNEGSKA (reference sequence). The CDR3 reads CSASGQTSTDTQYF. CDR3 DNA sequence: TGCAGTGCTAGTGGACAGACTAGCACAGATACGCAGTATTTT.

The J gene is TRBJ2-7, the V gene TRBV29-1; 10 bases align to TRBD1. The J segment lost 5 bases and the V segment lost 6 bases, leaving 7 bases of the junction unmatched. The CDR3 covers 13 residues. Per the germline V gene, CDR1 is SQVTM and CDR2 is ANQGSEA. CDR3 in DNA: TGCAGCGTCACCGGGACAGGGGCCGACGAGCAGTACTTC. Protein sequence: CSVTGTGADEQYF.

By proportion, this clonotype is medium-sized. The V and J genes are TRBV15 and TRBJ1-1; TRBD1 matches 7 bases. Looked up from germline, CDR1 is LNHNV and CDR2 is YYDKDF (reference sequence). The trim removed 0 bases at V and 4 bases at J, leaving 2 bases unmatched. The CDR3 runs to 14 residues. CDR3 sequence: CATSRETGSTEAFF. The DNA for the CDR3 is TGTGCCACCAGCAGAGAGACAGGGAGCACTGAAGCTTTCTTT.

This clonotype was counted many times. The chain uses TRBV7-8 and TRBJ2-3; the D call may be TRBD1 or TRBD2 (7 bases each). V was shortened by 5 bases and J by 3 bases, with 21 bases between the two germline ends. Germline V gene lookup returns CDR1 SGHVS and CDR2 FQNEAQ. The CDR3 runs 17 residues. The CDR3 spells CASSQSGRARGTDTQYF. The CDR3 nucleotides are TGTGCCAGCAGCCAAAGTGGGAGGGCCAGGGGGACAGATACGCAGTATTTT.

V usage is TRBV2 and J usage is TRBJ2-7, with 16 bases aligning to TRBD2. J was trimmed by 6 bases and V by 6 bases; bases with no gene match: 2. Germline CDR1 is SNHLY and CDR2 is FYNNEI. The length of the CDR3 is 14 residues. CDR3 sequence: CASRGTSGRGEQYF. The DNA for the CDR3 is TGTGCCAGCAGGGGGACTAGCGGGAGGGGCGAGCAGTACTTC.

The CDR3 DNA reads as TGTGCCAGCAGTGATTGGGATAATTCACCCCTCCACTTT. This encodes CASSDWDNSPLHF. The V and J genes are TRBV2 and TRBJ1-6, with D uncertain. The germline gives CDR1 SNHLY, CDR2 FYNNEI. V was trimmed by 3 bases and J by 5 bases, leaving 5 bases between them. There are 13 residues in the CDR3.

The CDR3: CASSLNPGPFYGYTF. Here the CDR3 DNA reads TGTGCCAGCAGCTTAAATCCGGGGCCATTCTATGGCTACACCTTC. The genes are TRBV11-1 and TRBJ1-2; tentative D call: TRBD1 (5 bases). Per germline, CDR1 SGHAT and CDR2 FQDESV (reference sequence). This CDR3 has 15 amino acids. Between the trimmed V and J ends, which lost 2 bases and 4 bases, there was a span of 14 bases.

This clonotype was seen repeatedly, ten times or more. This sequence joins TRBV6-5 and TRBJ1-5; weak D call: TRBD1 (6 bases). In germline, CDR1 is MNHEY, CDR2 SVGAGI. CDR3 length equals 14 residues. V was pared by 4 bases and J by 6 bases, with 13 bases between. CDR3 region: CASSLTQGSQPQHF. The CDR3 DNA reads as TGTGCCAGCAGTTTAACTCAGGGGTCTCAGCCCCAGCATTTT.

This clonotype was seen a single time. The V and J genes are TRBV20-1 and TRBJ1-1; D unclear. V was shortened by 0 bases and J by 3 bases, with 20 bases between the two germline ends. Germline V lookup: CDR1 DFQATT, CDR2 SNEGSKA (reference sequence). The CDR3 has 17 residues. The CDR3 sequence is CSARDHDAEGLDTEAFF. CDR3 nucleotide sequence: TGCAGTGCTAGAGATCACGATGCGGAGGGTTTGGACACTGAAGCTTTCTTT.

At least ten counts were recorded for this clonotype. The CDR3 loop is CASRRQGAEAFF. In DNA, the CDR3 is TGTGCCAGCAGGAGACAGGGCGCTGAAGCTTTCTTT. The chain couples TRBV12-3 or TRBV12-4 to TRBJ1-1; 7 bases are shared with TRBD1. CDR3 size: 12 residues. V shed 6 bases and J 6 bases; nucleotides not matched to a gene: 4.

Only one count was recorded for this clonotype. This rearrangement joins TRBV20-1 to TRBJ2-7; 13 positions match TRBD2. V was pared by 6 bases and J by 9 bases, with 8 bases of the junction left unmatched. CDR1 is DFQATT and CDR2 is SNEGSKA in the germline V gene (reference sequence). This CDR3 contains 13 residues. CDR3 coding DNA: TGCAGTGCGGGGACTAGCGGGACCGACCGGCAGTACTTC. This translates into CSAGTSGTDRQYF.

CDR3 bases: TGTGCCAGCAGTGCCAGCAGCATCGGACAGGCGTACGAGCAGTACTTC. Translating it yields CASSASSIGQAYEQYF. The rearrangement uses TRBV7-9 and TRBJ2-7, with 7 nucleotides matching TRBD1. The CDR3 runs to 16 residues. Looked up from germline, CDR1 is SEHNR and CDR2 is FQNEAQ (reference sequence). The J segment lost 4 bases and the V segment lost 6 bases, leaving 15 bases of the junction unmatched.

This clonotype showed up many times. This chain connects TRBV9 to TRBJ2-3, with 8 bases fitting TRBD2. The CDR3 is made up of 16 amino acids. The V gene end was trimmed by 0 bases and the J gene end by 2 bases; junction bases not matched to a gene: 5. Germline-derived CDR1 and CDR2 are SGDLS and YYNGEE. CDR3 coding DNA: TGTGCCAGCAGCGTAGTGTCGGGAGGGAACACAGATACGCAGTATTTT. Translating gives CASSVVSGGNTDTQYF.

This clonotype was picked up a small number of times. The chain combines TRBV10-3 with TRBJ1-6; D gene unclear. With 0 bases removed from V and 7 bases from J, the gap between germline ends came to 10 bases. Germline V lookup: CDR1 ENHRY, CDR2 SYGVKD. The CDR3 has 15 amino acids. CDR3 protein: CAISESKGSNSPLHF. The CDR3 DNA sequence: TGTGCCATCAGTGAGTCGAAAGGGTCCAATTCACCCCTCCACTTT.